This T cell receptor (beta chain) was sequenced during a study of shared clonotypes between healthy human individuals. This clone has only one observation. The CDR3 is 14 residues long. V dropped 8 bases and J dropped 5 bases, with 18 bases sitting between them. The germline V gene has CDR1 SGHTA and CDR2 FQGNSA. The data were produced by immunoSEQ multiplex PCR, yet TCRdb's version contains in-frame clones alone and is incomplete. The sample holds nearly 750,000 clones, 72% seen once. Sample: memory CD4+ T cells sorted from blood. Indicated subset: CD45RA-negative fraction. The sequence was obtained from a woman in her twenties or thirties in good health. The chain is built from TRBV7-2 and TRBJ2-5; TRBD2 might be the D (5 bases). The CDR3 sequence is CASRYGPGGETQYF. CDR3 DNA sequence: TGTGCCAGCCGATATGGGCCAGGCGGGGAGACCCAGTACTTC. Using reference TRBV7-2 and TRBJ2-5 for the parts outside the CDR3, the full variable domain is GAGVSQSPSNKVTEKGKDVELRCDPISGHTALYWYRQSLGQGLEFLIYFQGNSAPDKSGLPSDRFSAERTGGSVSTLTIQRTQQEDSAVYLCASRYGPGGETQYFGPGTRLLVL.